The text below deals with one TCR beta chain. The target antigen is unknown. These data belong to a study of T cell responses to AZD1222 COVID-19 vaccine. Study-wide results and limits: There were mostly white British donors and more females than males, and clonal diversity was possibly underestimated. Regions 160-218 and 743-854 dominated among vaccine-associated CD4 TCRs spanning spike. Variant regions that are unmutated are reportedly the target of nearly half of spike-specific TCRs.

The CDR3 totals 16 residues. Germline V gene data show CDR1 as MNHNS and CDR2 as SASEGT. Between the trimmed V and J ends, which lost 0 bases and 4 bases, there was a span of 13 bases. Some clones are missing from TCRdb's copy, which holds only in-frame ones; the method was immunoSEQ multiplex PCR. The sample comprises about 120,000 clones, 88% of which are singletons, and more than 5.5% rests with the top ten. The TCR was taken from an adult in good health. The input for sequencing was peripheral blood, taken on day 0 of AZD1222 vaccination. The chain has TRBV6-1 and TRBJ1-5; no clear D gene. CDR3 coding DNA: TGTGCCAGCAGTGAAGCTACCCCCGGCGGAAATCAGCCCCAGCATTTT. Translated, it gives CASSEATPGGNQPQHF.